These 26 T cell receptor beta chains originate from one sample sequenced in a study of OX40 agonist ivuxolimab in advanced cancers. Only in-frame clones appear in the TCRdb table, and some are missing; sequencing was by immunoSEQ multiplex PCR. The sample yields 15,000 to 20,000 clones, about 89% seen once. Sequences were derived from CD4+ or CD8+ T cells sorted from blood, sampled in a trial of the OX40 agonist ivuxolimab. All receptors derive from an adult with an advanced solid tumor such as melanoma, head and neck, liver or kidney cancer.

The rearrangement links TRBV5-6 to TRBJ1-2; D is ambiguous. Trimming took 4 bases from V and 2 from J, leaving 15 bases between them. The V gene's germline CDR1 is SGHDT and CDR2 YYEEEE. The CDR3 length is 15 residues. Here the CDR3 reads CASSPGGRMNYGYTF. The CDR3 DNA is TGTGCCAGCAGCCCCGGCGGGCGAATGAACTATGGCTACACCTTC.

CDR3 sequence (DNA): TGTGCCAGCACGCCGGGGGGCAAAGATACGCAGTATTTT. This codes for CASTPGGKDTQYF. This chain uses TRBV9 with TRBJ2-3, with D perhaps TRBD2 (7 bases). The germline V gene encodes CDR1 SGDLS and CDR2 YYNGEE. Trimming stripped 6 bases from V and 5 bases from J, with 13 bases between. This CDR3 is 13 amino acids long. The whole variable domain, remainder taken from reference TRBV9 and TRBJ2-3, is DSGVTQTPKHLITATGQRVTLRCSPRSGDLSVYWYQQSLDQGLQFLIQYYNGEERAKGNILERFSAQQFPDLHSELNLSSLELGDSALYFCASTPGGKDTQYFGPGTRLTVL.

The chain uses TRBV27 and TRBJ1-5, with D unresolved. The V end was cut by 2 bases, the J end by 2 bases, with 7 bases between. Germline V gene lookup returns CDR1 MNHEY and CDR2 SMNVEV (reference sequence). The CDR3 length is 14 residues. CDR3 sequence reads: CASSLSTGNQPQHF. The CDR3 nucleotides read TGTGCCAGCAGTTTAAGCACAGGCAATCAGCCCCAGCATTTT.

This clone was picked up a small number of times. The V and J genes are TRBV9 and TRBJ1-4; unclear D gene. The CDR3 loop spans 15 amino acids. Germline values: CDR1 SGDLS, CDR2 YYNGEE. Trimming removed 1 base at V and 0 bases at J, with 7 bases between. The CDR3 sequence: CASSVSDATNEKLFF. The CDR3 DNA reads as TGTGCCAGCAGCGTATCCGATGCAACTAATGAAAAACTGTTTTTT.

The gene calls are TRBV9 and TRBJ2-7; D possibly corresponds to TRBD1 (7 bases). This CDR3 has 13 residues. In germline, CDR1 is SGDLS, CDR2 YYNGEE. The germline V and J ends were trimmed by 4 bases and 4 bases, with 12 bases remaining between them. The CDR3 loop is CASSTQGRYEQYF. Written as DNA, the CDR3 is TGTGCCAGCAGCACACAGGGGAGGTACGAGCAGTACTTC.

The gene calls are TRBV29-1 and TRBJ1-2; 8 bases line up with TRBD1. The CDR3 contains 14 residues. In germline, CDR1 is SQVTM, CDR2 ANQGSEA. Germline trimming cut 3 bases from V and 6 bases from J; bases unmatched to any gene: 9. CDR3 DNA: TGCAGCGTTGATACAGGGGGAAGAAAGGATGGCTACACCTTC. Its translation is CSVDTGGRKDGYTF.

The chain links TRBV9 to TRBJ2-5, with a tentative D call TRBD2 (6 bases). The CDR3 has 14 residues. Germline lookup yields CDR1 SGDLS and CDR2 YYNGEE. Between the trimmed V and J ends, which lost 0 bases and 5 bases, there was a span of 11 bases. The chain's CDR3 is CASSVVSGVETQYF. CDR3 nucleotides: TGTGCCAGCAGCGTAGTGTCGGGAGTGGAGACCCAGTACTTC.

This rearrangement joins TRBV9 to TRBJ1-3; D unresolved. The CDR3 sequence is 15 residues long. V gave up 3 bases and J gave up 0 bases, with 10 bases separating them. Germline V CDR1 and CDR2: SGDLS, YYNGEE. CDR3 amino acids: CASSAEIFSGNTIYF. The CDR3 coding sequence is TGTGCCAGCAGCGCGGAGATCTTCTCTGGAAACACCATATATTTT.

The chain links TRBV28 to TRBJ2-1; 11 bases are a match to TRBD2. The CDR3 consists of 17 residues. Germline trimming cut 3 bases from V and 3 bases from J; bases unmatched to any gene: 7. CDR1 MDHEN and CDR2 SYDVKM come from the germline V gene. CDR3 region: CASSFSGRAYNYNEQFF. The CDR3 DNA reads TGTGCCAGCAGTTTTAGCGGGAGGGCGTACAACTACAATGAGCAGTTCTTC.

This chain connects TRBV29-1 to TRBJ1-2; D ambiguous. This CDR3 is 13 amino acids long. V was clipped by 5 bases and J by 3 bases, with 13 bases between them. Germline V gives CDR1 SQVTM, CDR2 ANQGSEA. In nucleotides, the CDR3 is TGCAGCGTTTTGTTTGTGGGAGACTATGGCTACACCTTC. This codes for CSVLFVGDYGYTF.

The chain carries TRBV7-8 and TRBJ2-7, with D hard to call. CDR1 and CDR2 from the germline V gene are SGHVS and FQNEAQ. Deletions cut 3 bases from V and 0 bases from J, with 6 bases between. The CDR3 length is 13 residues. The CDR3 loop is CASSFGSSYEQYF. The CDR3 region has the DNA TGTGCCAGCAGCTTCGGTAGCTCCTACGAGCAGTACTTC.

The chain couples TRBV2 to TRBJ2-3, with a possible D match to TRBD2 (5 bases). The V end was cut by 7 bases, the J end by 6 bases, with 17 bases between. CDR1 is SNHLY and CDR2 is FYNNEI in the germline V gene. This CDR3 is built from 14 residues. CDR3 DNA: TGTGCCAGCAAGGGCGGGCTCGAAAGGGATACGCAGTATTTT. As protein: CASKGGLERDTQYF.

This clone has only one observation. The chain joins TRBV7-9 to TRBJ2-3, with D perhaps given as TRBD1 or TRBD2 (6 bases each). The CDR3 spans 16 residues. CDR1 SEHNR and CDR2 FQNEAQ come from the germline V gene (reference sequence). V was trimmed by 2 bases and J by 5 bases, leaving 17 bases between them. CDR3 sequence (DNA): TGTGCCAGCAGCTTACAGGCCGGGGGCAATGGAGATACGCAGTATTTT. Amino acids: CASSLQAGGNGDTQYF.

The chain links TRBV7-9 to TRBJ2-5, with 7 bases aligning to TRBD2. The V and J ends lost 5 bases and 5 bases, in that order; junction bases with no gene match: 14. This CDR3 region has 16 residues. Germline assignment: CDR1 SEHNR and CDR2 FQNEAQ (reference sequence). CDR3 sequence reads: CASSTWVAGLGETQYF. The CDR3 nucleotides are TGTGCCAGCAGCACCTGGGTAGCGGGTCTCGGGGAGACCCAGTACTTC.

This chain joins TRBV5-8 and TRBJ1-1; tentative D call: TRBD1 (5 bases). Germline loops: CDR1 SGHTS, CDR2 YDEGEE. This CDR3 has 11 residues. The CDR3 is CASQGNTEAFF. As DNA, the CDR3 is TGTGCTAGTCAGGGAAACACTGAAGCTTTCTTT.

V and J are TRBV6-5 and TRBJ1-2; no reliable D call. V was pared by 2 bases and J by 8 bases, with 12 bases between. The CDR3 consists of 13 residues. Looked up from germline, CDR1 is MNHEY and CDR2 is SVGAGI. CDR3 protein: CASSYSLYEGYTF. The CDR3 nucleotides read TGTGCCAGCAGTTACAGTCTCTATGAAGGCTACACCTTC.

This clone was seen a handful of times. The CDR3 here is CASIRQGLQDYGYTF. Here the CDR3 DNA reads TGTGCCAGCATACGACAGGGGCTGCAGGACTATGGCTACACCTTC. V usage is TRBV6-6 and J usage is TRBJ1-2; 8 positions agree with TRBD1. This CDR3 contains 15 residues. Germline V CDR1 and CDR2: MNHNY, SVGAGI (reference sequence). With 7 bases clipped from V and 3 bases from J, the junction kept 10 bases outside the gene matches.

This chain links TRBV2 with TRBJ2-2, with D uncertain. This CDR3 is 16 amino acids long. V dropped 1 base and J dropped 0 bases, with 9 bases sitting between them. The germline gives CDR1 SNHLY, CDR2 FYNNEI. CDR3 sequence: CASSEETPTNTGELFF. CDR3 DNA sequence: TGTGCCAGCAGTGAAGAGACTCCCACGAACACCGGGGAGCTGTTTTTT.

CDR3 sequence reads: CAWSVRSAGWDPGELFF. The CDR3 DNA reads as TGTGCCTGGAGTGTACGGTCGGCGGGGTGGGATCCCGGGGAGCTGTTTTTT. The chain recombines TRBV30 with TRBJ2-2; TRBD2 might be the D (6 bases). There are 17 residues in the CDR3. Germline V gene data show CDR1 as GTSNPN and CDR2 as SVGIG (reference sequence). V was pared by 0 bases and J by 6 bases, with 20 bases between.

V and J are TRBV25-1 and TRBJ2-1, with D unresolved. Germline V gene lookup returns CDR1 MGHDK and CDR2 SYGVNS. The CDR3 sequence is 12 residues long. V lost 6 bases and J lost 7, with 10 bases in between. The CDR3 region has the DNA TGTGCCAGCAGCCTCCAGGAAAATGAGCAGTTCTTC. Translation: CASSLQENEQFF.

This chain links TRBV11-3 with TRBJ2-3; 9 bases align to TRBD2. Germline loops: CDR1 SGHNT, CDR2 YENEEA. This CDR3 contains 17 residues. After removal of 0 bases from V and 4 bases from J, the junction contained 8 bases not matched to a gene. CDR3 loop: CASSLDMAGGEADTQYF. The CDR3 DNA follows: TGTGCCAGCAGCTTAGATATGGCGGGAGGGGAAGCAGATACGCAGTATTTT.

V gene TRBV5-4 combines with J gene TRBJ2-3; D unclear. The V gene lost 3 bases and the J gene lost 0 bases, with 2 bases spanning the gap. Germline loops: CDR1 SGHNT, CDR2 YYREEE (reference sequence). The CDR3 spans 12 residues. Written as DNA, the CDR3 is TGTGCCAGCAGCTATAGCACAGATACGCAGTATTTT. Translation gives CASSYSTDTQYF.

The rearrangement links TRBV4-1 to TRBJ2-1; 10 bases are shared with TRBD2. Trimming took 0 bases from V and 7 from J; bases not matched to a gene: 3. The CDR3 is made up of 15 amino acids. Germline V lookup: CDR1 MGHRA, CDR2 YSYEKL. Here the CDR3 DNA reads TGCGCCAGCAGCCAAGAGGGACTAGCGTATAATGAGCAGTTCTTC. Its protein product is CASSQEGLAYNEQFF.

The gene calls are TRBV7-9 and TRBJ1-1; TRBD1 is a possible D gene (5 bases). This CDR3 comprises 13 residues. CDR1 is SEHNR and CDR2 is FQNEAQ in the germline V gene (reference sequence). The V gene lost 5 bases and the J gene lost 1 base, with 8 bases spanning the gap. This chain's CDR3 is CASSGTSNTEAFF. The CDR3 DNA reads TGTGCCAGCAGCGGGACCTCGAACACTGAAGCTTTCTTT.

This sequence joins TRBV7-2 and TRBJ2-5, with D tentatively TRBD1 or TRBD2 (6 bases each). The CDR3 extends over 14 amino acids. V lost 5 bases and J 7 bases, leaving 17 bases between the germline ends. Germline CDR1 reads SGHTA; CDR2 reads FQGNSA. As DNA, the CDR3 is TGTGCCAGCAGCGCCAACCTTGGAGGGGGGACCCAGTACTTC. This gives the protein CASSANLGGGTQYF.

The chain employs TRBV19 and TRBJ2-5, with 9 bases fitting TRBD2. Matching the DNA end better, TRBJ2-7 makes the J call doubtful. The germline gives CDR1 LNHDA, CDR2 SQIVND (reference sequence). This CDR3 spans 15 amino acids. The CDR3 sequence is CASSVFSGSSYEQYF. The DNA for the CDR3 is TGTGCCAGTAGTGTCTTTAGCGGGAGTAGCTACGAGCAGTACTTC.